A selection of T cell receptor beta chains follows, all from one sample in a study of early T cells in non-severe SARS-CoV-2 infection. TCRdb itself ran the 5' RACE reads through MiXCR, one entry per CDR3 protein. The sample lists almost 30,000 distinct CDR3 sequences; about 4.8% were seen once. The sample was whole blood. These receptors all stem from an adult who was a healthcare worker with PCR-confirmed SARS-CoV-2 infection or an uninfected control (not recorded which). The CDR3 runs from the conserved cysteine through the conserved F or W. D genes are given only for firm matches. Clone size is shown for a subset of rows, as once, few, many or a class of expanded clone.

size | length | D | J | V | CDR3 | DNA
many | 14 | . | TRBJ1-1 | TRBV20-1 | CSARAATLNTEAFF | TGCAGTGCTAGAGCCGCCACCTTGAACACTGAAGCTTTCTTT
many | 16 | TRBD2 | TRBJ2-1 | TRBV11-2 | CASSYTWTSGYNEQFF | TGTGCCAGCAGCTACACTTGGACTAGCGGTTACAATGAGCAGTTCTTC
many | 15 | . | TRBJ1-2 | TRBV6-1 | CASSEGARSAFGYTF | TGTGCCAGCAGTGAAGGAGCACGAAGTGCATTCGGCTACACCTTC
many | 15 | TRBD2 | TRBJ2-1 | TRBV6-1 | CASSEETSPYNEQFF | TGTGCCAGCAGTGAAGAGACTAGCCCCTACAATGAGCAGTTCTTC
few | 18 | TRBD2 | TRBJ2-1 | TRBV7-8 | CASSLVKREKTNYNEQFF | TGTGCCAGCAGCTTAGTTAAGCGGGAGAAAACCAACTACAATGAGCAGTTCTTC
many | 14 | . | TRBJ1-6 | TRBV12-3/TRBV12-4 | CASSLYQPNSPLHF | TGTGCCAGCAGCCTCTACCAGCCTAATTCACCCCTCCACTTT
many | 16 | . | TRBJ1-3 | TRBV7-2 | CASSLAGRGTGNTIYF | TGTGCCAGCAGCTTAGCTGGCAGGGGAACTGGAAACACCATATATTTT
. | 14 | TRBD1 | TRBJ2-5 | TRBV5-6 | CASSLGQGRETQYF | TGTGCCAGCAGCCTAGGACAGGGGCGAGAGACCCAGTACTTC
. | 17 | TRBD2 | TRBJ2-1 | TRBV29-1 | CSVAGTSGTQIQNEQFF | TGCAGCGTCGCAGGGACTAGCGGGACCCAGATTCAGAATGAGCAGTTCTTC
. | 13 | . | TRBJ1-2 | TRBV6-6 | CASSYSPNDGYTF | TGTGCCAGCAGTTACTCACCCAATGATGGCTACACCTTC
many | 11 | . | TRBJ2-2 | TRBV25-1 | CASSVTGELFF | TGTGCCAGCAGTGTAACCGGGGAGCTGTTTTTT
many | 15 | . | TRBJ1-4 | TRBV5-1 | CASSYDLTSAEKLFF | TGCGCCAGCAGCTACGACCTTACCTCGGCGGAAAAACTGTTTTTT
few | 13 | . | TRBJ2-1 | TRBV20-1 | CSARVREEDEQFF | TGCAGTGCTAGAGTACGAGAGGAGGATGAGCAGTTCTTC
many | 13 | TRBD2 | TRBJ2-2 | TRBV6-6 | CGLAIPNTGELFF | TGTGGACTAGCAATTCCGAACACCGGGGAGCTGTTTTTT
many | 12 | . | TRBJ2-1 | TRBV24-1 | CAEKSSYNEQFF | TGTGCCGAAAAGAGCTCCTACAATGAGCAGTTCTTC
. | 13 | . | TRBJ2-7 | TRBV7-6 | CASSSPGSYEQYF | TGTGCCAGCAGCTCCCCCGGATCCTACGAGCAGTACTTC
. | 16 | . | TRBJ2-5 | TRBV7-6 | CASSPRGGEPQETQYF | TGTGCCAGCAGCCCTAGGGGGGGGGAGCCTCAAGAGACCCAGTACTTC